This entry features one T cell receptor beta chain sequence. Its antigen remains unidentified. Trimming left V 2 bases short and J 6 bases short, with 15 bases between. This CDR3 contains 15 residues. This record belongs to a study of T-cell reconstitution after alpha-beta-depleted transplantation in children. Overall study findings and caveats: Some patients owed their high day-60 TCRbeta diversity to surviving recipient T cells and thymic progenitors. Diversity and T-cell counts at one year after transplant derived mostly from new T cells. About two months after transplant, alpha-beta T cells reportedly came from several hundred expanded graft clones.

Unique molecular identifiers featured in how the TCRbeta library was prepared. TCRdb called the PCR reads again in MiXCR, with one record for every CDR3 protein. The data hold around 500,000 distinct CDR3 sequences, with approximately 22% observed a single time. The rearrangement links TRBV12-3 or TRBV12-4 to TRBJ2-3, with D possibly matching TRBD1 (5 bases). The sequenced sample was PBMCs, mostly from graft donor cells, obtained 360 days after TCRalphabeta/CD19-depleted stem cell transplant. The receptor was isolated from a boy under two years old who had a stem cell transplant for acute myeloid leukemia, so the T cells may come from the graft donor. CDR3 sequence: CASSLRQGSADTQYF. The DNA for the CDR3 is TGTGCCAGCAGTTTAAGGCAGGGCAGTGCCGATACGCAGTATTTT.